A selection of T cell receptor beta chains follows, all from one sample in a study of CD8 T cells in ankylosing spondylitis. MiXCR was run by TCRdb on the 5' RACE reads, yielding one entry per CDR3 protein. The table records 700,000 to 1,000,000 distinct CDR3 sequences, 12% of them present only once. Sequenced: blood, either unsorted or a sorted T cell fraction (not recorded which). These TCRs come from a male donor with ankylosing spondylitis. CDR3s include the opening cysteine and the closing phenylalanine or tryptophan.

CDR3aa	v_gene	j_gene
CSARDSGELAGELFF	TRBV20-1	TRBJ2-2
CSASTGRGTDTQYF	TRBV20-1	TRBJ2-3
CSGTKADEQYF	TRBV29-1	TRBJ2-7
CASSYSRGRVSPLHF	TRBV6-5	TRBJ1-6
CASSFGGTKSYEQYF	TRBV7-2	TRBJ2-7
CASSRNPAGDTEAFF	TRBV4-3	TRBJ1-1
CASSPYAGNYGYTF	TRBV4-3	TRBJ1-2
CASSEMSNTGELFF	TRBV2	TRBJ2-2
CSAQMTDLNTEAFF	TRBV20-1	TRBJ1-1
CASSLGSDSGTQYF	TRBV5-1	TRBJ2-5
CASSLEGNSNQPQHF	TRBV5-1	TRBJ1-5
CAISIPGQQAFF	TRBV10-3	TRBJ2-1
CSAPGQGFDEQYF	TRBV20-1	TRBJ2-7
CSARNSYHTEAFF	TRBV20-1	TRBJ1-1
CCYTVNYGYTF	TRBV20-1	TRBJ1-2
CASGGLLREQFF	TRBV6-5	TRBJ2-1
CASSQGFQGAEAFF	TRBV4-2	TRBJ1-1
CASSRTDTDTGELFF	TRBV14	TRBJ2-2
CAITRTGDTEAFF	TRBV10-3	TRBJ1-1
CASSAPGSDYGYTF	TRBV28	TRBJ1-2
CASSFGGLGYGYTF	TRBV28	TRBJ1-2
CASSGKGSYNEQFF	TRBV10-2	TRBJ2-1
CASSEQGGNEQYF	TRBV2	TRBJ2-7
CASSRLDSSPLHF	TRBV7-9	TRBJ1-6
CASSLGTADEQYF	TRBV5-1	TRBJ2-7
CASSLLVEYNEQFF	TRBV5-5	TRBJ2-1
CASSLENTNEQYF	TRBV7-2	TRBJ2-7
CASSVDRGHYGYTF	TRBV9	TRBJ1-2
CSVAIDRARFGEQYF	TRBV29-1	TRBJ2-7
CASSFGSGVLSRFF	TRBV7-8	TRBJ2-1
CASTLRDVRNEQFF	TRBV6-2/TRBV6-3	TRBJ2-1
CASNPGQGFPTEAFF	TRBV6-2/TRBV6-3	TRBJ1-1
CSGKQGPNTEAFF	TRBV20-1	TRBJ1-1
CASSIGLLNTEAFF	TRBV11-2	TRBJ1-1
CSVGRGGTETQYF	TRBV29-1	TRBJ2-5
CSVEKQLNTEAFF	TRBV29-1	TRBJ1-1
CASSLTSSSRAFF	TRBV11-1	TRBJ1-1
CASSLQGGPYEQYF	TRBV7-2	TRBJ2-7
CASTVDRGLGEQYF	TRBV6-1	TRBJ2-7
CASSQVHLSYNEQFF	TRBV4-3	TRBJ2-1
CASSYSFGGTGYTGELFF	TRBV6-5	TRBJ2-2
CASSSVEGRNEQFF	TRBV5-5	TRBJ2-1
CASSLADRVEANYGYTF	TRBV5-1	TRBJ1-2
CASSEISGNTEAFF	TRBV25-1	TRBJ1-1
CASRGGFSTDTQYF	TRBV10-2	TRBJ2-3
CASSLRGTVTYEQYF	TRBV7-2	TRBJ2-7
CASSLGTGGRGSSGANVLTF	TRBV5-1	TRBJ2-6
CSASGQGTQPQHF	TRBV20-1	TRBJ1-5
CAISTDSDQPQHF	TRBV10-3	TRBJ1-5
CASSRFGPYGYTF	TRBV7-9	TRBJ1-2
CASRSGLPSNEQFF	TRBV5-6	TRBJ2-1
CSASRGPAKNIQYF	TRBV20-1	TRBJ2-4
CASSPGGSGRNEQFF	TRBV5-4	TRBJ2-1
CASSLRGPNEKLFF	TRBV5-1	TRBJ1-4